This T cell receptor beta chain was sequenced during a study of shared clonotypes between healthy human individuals. Overall study context: Ranging from 18 to 49 in age, donors were a couple of women and three men. CD8 memory received one plate per donor, CD8 naive two, CD4 memory three and CD4 naive three. Study-wide findings and caveats: Shared across a handful of donors were around 5% of the naive CD4 clonotypes.

CDR1 WSHSY and CDR2 SAAADI come from the germline V gene. The V gene lost 10 bases and the J gene lost 0 bases, with 13 bases spanning the gap. This CDR3 is built from 14 residues. In the case of this clone: Its target is not known.

The protocol was immunoSEQ multiplex PCR, while the TCRdb copy is restricted to in-frame clones and leaves out a portion. The data contain just over 2,000,000 clones, just under 95% of them singletons. Naive CD8 cells lacked CD45RO, underwent positive selection for CCR7 and left out terminally differentiated effector memory CD45RA+ cells. The donors were adults (healthy and HIV-negative) with no recent acute infections or vaccinations. The chain is built from TRBV10-2 and TRBJ1-5; no clear D. This clonotype was obtained from a man between 18 and 35 years old in good health. Material for sequencing was naive CD8+ T cells sorted from blood. CDR3 residues: CAIAETYSNQPQHF. The DNA for the CDR3 is TGCGCCATCGCCGAAACATATAGCAATCAGCCCCAGCATTTT.